This T cell receptor (beta chain) originates from a study of PD-L1 blockade in urothelial cancer. The wider study: It was around 2014 that patients started atezolizumab at 1,200 mg intravenously every 3 weeks. Blood analysis occurred 3 weeks (second dose) and 6 weeks after treatment start.

Germline loops: CDR1 SQVTM, CDR2 ANQGSEA. The CDR3 spans 15 residues. The V segment lost 1 base and the J segment 2 bases; nucleotides outside the gene matches: 2. Whole-study findings and limits: Patients who had durable benefit saw their tumor-associated blood clones expand more at 3 weeks.

With regard to this clone: Its specificity is unknown.

Indicated time point: pretreatment peripheral blood. A spike-in of synthetic TCR analog templates was added to each PCR. Assay: immunoSEQ multiplex PCR; the TCRdb copy retains only in-frame clones and omits some. In the table there are about 87,000 clones, roughly 84% of which are singletons. The input for sequencing was PBMCs, taken around atezolizumab (anti-PD-L1) treatment. The rearrangement uses TRBV29-1 and TRBJ2-5; 12 bases agree with TRBD2. This sequence originates from a man in his 60s with urothelial cancer. CDR3 region: CSVEGTSGEQETQYF. The CDR3 DNA sequence: TGCAGCGTTGAAGGGACTAGCGGGGAACAAGAGACCCAGTACTTC. The full variable domain, rest sourced from reference TRBV29-1 and TRBJ2-5, is SAVISQKPSRDICQRGTSLTIQCQVDSQVTMMFWYRQQPGQSLTLIATANQGSEATYESGFVIDKFPISRPNLTFSTLTVSNMSPEDSSIYLCSVEGTSGEQETQYFGPGTRLLVL.